The 2 T cell receptor beta chains below all came from one sample that was sequenced in a study of cytomegalovirus exposure and HLA in healthy donors (dated by TCRdb to about 2017). To prepare the library, the immunoSEQ multiplex PCR assay was applied. For the multiplex PCR, a mixture combining 60 forward primers for TCR Vbeta segments and 13 reverse primers for TCR Jbeta segments was used. TCRdb took this table from immuneACCESS and kept in-frame rearrangements with V and J called. Such tables lack part of the clones; where checked against another copy, unresolved V genes explain under half of the gap, and the rest is unexplained. This sample lists about 140,000 clones; about three quarters were detected once. Around 9.3% of the sample belongs to the ten largest clones. The sample consisted of PBMCs. The receptors derive from a man aged 25-45 years in good health and CMV-seropositive.

This clone showed up just a few times. V usage is TRBV7-9 and J usage is TRBJ2-5, with TRBD2 identical over 12 bases. CDR3 size: 14 residues. The ends lost 7 bases at V and 4 bases at J; junction bases unmatched: 4. Looked up from germline, CDR1 is SEHNR and CDR2 is FQNEAQ (reference sequence). The CDR3 DNA reads as TGTGCCAGCAAACCGGGACTAGCGGGAGAGACCCAGTACTTC. Residues: CASKPGLAGETQYF.

As for this clone: At one of its ends the junction is not consistent with the germline gene, which may arise from a read error. The J gene is TRBJ1-2, the V gene TRBV7-9; no firm D call. Germline V lookup: CDR1 SEHNR, CDR2 FQNEAQ (reference sequence). CDR3 length: 12 amino acids. The CDR3: CASSPGIYGYAF. The CDR3 DNA is TGTGCCAGCAGCCCGGGTATCTATGGCTACGCCTTC.